This record looks at one T cell receptor beta chain sequence and its context. Its antigen is not known. Looked up from germline, CDR1 is LNHNV and CDR2 is YYDKDF (reference sequence). Trimming removed 4 bases from V and 10 bases from J, with 13 bases in between. The CDR3 has 12 residues. The data were obtained in a study of blood T cells in healthy people across ages. Next came a second PCR, run for about 6 to 12 cycles, which used a sample-barcoded 5' primer along with a J-beta primer mix. MiXCR was run by TCRdb on the 5' RACE reads, yielding one entry per CDR3 protein. The sample includes over 700,000 distinct CDR3 sequences, 20% to 25% seen only once; the top ten take 9% to 9.5%. Whole-study findings and limits: The authors considered diversity estimates from one million T cells to be underestimates.

These data also formed part of another study, on T cells of mothers and their children. That work contributes: Donation was provided by three healthy Caucasian mothers along with their six children.

The chain employs TRBV15 and TRBJ2-5; D gene ambiguous. Material for sequencing was blood. This clonotype was obtained from a boy younger than 18 in good health. In DNA, the CDR3 is TGTGCCACCAGCACCGGAATGGATGACCAGTACTTC. This gives the protein CATSTGMDDQYF.